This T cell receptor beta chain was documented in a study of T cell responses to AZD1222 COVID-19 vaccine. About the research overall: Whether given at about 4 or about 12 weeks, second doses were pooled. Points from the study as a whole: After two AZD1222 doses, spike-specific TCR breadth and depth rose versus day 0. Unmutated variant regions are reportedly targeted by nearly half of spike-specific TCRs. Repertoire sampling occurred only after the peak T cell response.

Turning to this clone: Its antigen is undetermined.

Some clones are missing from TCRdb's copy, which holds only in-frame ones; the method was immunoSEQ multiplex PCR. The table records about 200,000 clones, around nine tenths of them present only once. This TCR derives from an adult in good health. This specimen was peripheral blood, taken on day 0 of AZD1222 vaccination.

Here the CDR3 reads CASRKPGQGNIQYF. CDR3 coding DNA: TGCGCCAGCAGGAAACCGGGACAGGGAAACATTCAGTACTTC. The chain is built from TRBV10-2 and TRBJ2-4; 9 positions agree with TRBD1. The length of the CDR3 is 14 residues. The V segment lost 6 bases and the J segment 6 bases; nucleotides outside the gene matches: 6. CDR1 and CDR2 from the germline V gene are WSHSY and SAAADI.